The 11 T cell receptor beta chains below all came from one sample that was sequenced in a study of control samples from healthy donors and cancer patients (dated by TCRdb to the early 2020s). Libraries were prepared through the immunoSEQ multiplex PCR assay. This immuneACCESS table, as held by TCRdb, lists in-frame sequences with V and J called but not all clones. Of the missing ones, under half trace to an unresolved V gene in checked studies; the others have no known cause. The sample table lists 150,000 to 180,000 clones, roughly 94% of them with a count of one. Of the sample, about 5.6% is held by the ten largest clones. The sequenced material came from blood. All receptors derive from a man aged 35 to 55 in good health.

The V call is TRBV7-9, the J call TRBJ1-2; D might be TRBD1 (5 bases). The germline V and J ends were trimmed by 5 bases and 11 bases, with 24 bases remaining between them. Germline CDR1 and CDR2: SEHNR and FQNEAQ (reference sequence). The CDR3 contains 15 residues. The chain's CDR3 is CASSARIQGEVGYTF. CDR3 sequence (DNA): TGTGCCAGCAGCGCTCGGATCCAGGGTGAGGTGGGATACACCTTC.

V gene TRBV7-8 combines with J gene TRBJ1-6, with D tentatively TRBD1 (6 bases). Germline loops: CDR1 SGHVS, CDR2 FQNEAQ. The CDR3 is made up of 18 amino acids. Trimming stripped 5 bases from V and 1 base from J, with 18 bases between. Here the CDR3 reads CASSHGGGRESYNSPLHF. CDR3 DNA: TGTGCCAGCAGCCACGGGGGGGGCAGGGAATCCTATAATTCACCCCTCCACTTT. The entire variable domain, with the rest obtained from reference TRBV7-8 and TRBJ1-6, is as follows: GAGVSQSPRYKVAKRGQDVALRCDPISGHVSLFWYQQALGQGPEFLTYFQNEAQLDKSGLPSDRFFAERPEGSVSTLKIQRTQQEDSAVYLCASSHGGGRESYNSPLHFGNGTRLTVT.

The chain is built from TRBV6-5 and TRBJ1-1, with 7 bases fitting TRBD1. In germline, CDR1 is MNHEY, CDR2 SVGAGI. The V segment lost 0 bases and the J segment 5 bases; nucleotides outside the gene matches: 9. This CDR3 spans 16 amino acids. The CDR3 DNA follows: TGTGCCAGCAGTTACTCCTCAGGGGGTCTAGAAACTGAAGCTTTCTTT. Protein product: CASSYSSGGLETEAFF.

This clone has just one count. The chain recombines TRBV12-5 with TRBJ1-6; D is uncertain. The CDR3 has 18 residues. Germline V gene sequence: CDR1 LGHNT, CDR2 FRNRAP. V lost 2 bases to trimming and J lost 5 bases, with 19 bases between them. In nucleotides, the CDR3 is TGTGCTAGTGGTTTGCAGTACCCGGACCTACAAAATAATTCACCCCTCCACTTT. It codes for CASGLQYPDLQNNSPLHF.

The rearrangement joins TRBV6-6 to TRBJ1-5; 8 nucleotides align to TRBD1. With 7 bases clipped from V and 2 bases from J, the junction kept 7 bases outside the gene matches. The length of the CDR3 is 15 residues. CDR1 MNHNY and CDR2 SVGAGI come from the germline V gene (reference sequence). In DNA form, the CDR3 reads TGTGCCAGCAAGATTACGGGACAGGGCAATCAGCCCCAGCATTTT. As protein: CASKITGQGNQPQHF.

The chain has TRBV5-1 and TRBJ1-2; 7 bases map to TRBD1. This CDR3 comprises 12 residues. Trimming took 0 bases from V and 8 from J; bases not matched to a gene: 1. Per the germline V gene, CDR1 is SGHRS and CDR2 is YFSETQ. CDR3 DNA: TGCGCCAGCAGCTTGGAGGGGGCCGGCTACACCTTC. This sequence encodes CASSLEGAGYTF.

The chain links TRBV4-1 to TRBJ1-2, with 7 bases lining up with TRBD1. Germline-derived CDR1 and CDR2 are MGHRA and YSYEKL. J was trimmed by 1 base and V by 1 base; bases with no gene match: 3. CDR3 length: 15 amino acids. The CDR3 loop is CASSQVGDSNYGYTF. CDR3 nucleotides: TGCGCCAGCAGCCAAGTCGGGGACAGTAACTATGGCTACACCTTC.

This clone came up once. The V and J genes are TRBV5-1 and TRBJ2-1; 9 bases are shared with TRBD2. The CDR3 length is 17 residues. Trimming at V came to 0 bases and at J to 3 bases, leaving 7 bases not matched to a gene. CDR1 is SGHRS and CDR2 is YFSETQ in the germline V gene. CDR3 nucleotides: TGCGCCAGCAGCTTGGCACCTAGCGGGGCCAGCTACAATGAGCAGTTCTTC. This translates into CASSLAPSGASYNEQFF.

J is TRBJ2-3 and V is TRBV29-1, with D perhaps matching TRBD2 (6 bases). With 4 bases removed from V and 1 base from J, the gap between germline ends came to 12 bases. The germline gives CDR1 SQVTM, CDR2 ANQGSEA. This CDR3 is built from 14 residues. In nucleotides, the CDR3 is TGCAGCGTTGGAGTCACGGGAGGCACAGATACGCAGTATTTT. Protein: CSVGVTGGTDTQYF.

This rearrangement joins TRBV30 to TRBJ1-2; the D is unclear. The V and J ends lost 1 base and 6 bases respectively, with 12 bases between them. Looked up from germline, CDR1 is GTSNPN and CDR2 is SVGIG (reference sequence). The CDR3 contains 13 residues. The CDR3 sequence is CAWSAGPNHGYTF. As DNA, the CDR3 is TGTGCCTGGAGTGCCGGGCCGAATCATGGCTACACCTTC.

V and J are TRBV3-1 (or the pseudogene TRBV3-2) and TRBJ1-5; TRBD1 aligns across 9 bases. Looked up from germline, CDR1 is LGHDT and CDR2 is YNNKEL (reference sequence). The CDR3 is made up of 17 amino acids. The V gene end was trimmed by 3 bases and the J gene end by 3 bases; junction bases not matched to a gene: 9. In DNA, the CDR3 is TGTGCCAGCAGCCAGGACCGGGACAGGGTAAACAATCAGCCCCAGCATTTT. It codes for CASSQDRDRVNNQPQHF.